This TCR beta chain was captured in a study of cytomegalovirus exposure and HLA in healthy donors. CDR1 is SNHLY and CDR2 is FYNNEI in the germline V gene. The CDR3 runs 14 residues. V lost 2 bases and J lost 3, with 11 bases in between. In regard to this clone: What it recognizes is unknown.

Primers included in the PCR were 60 Vbeta and 13 Jbeta primers. Clones were read by immunoSEQ multiplex PCR, and TCRdb kept only the in-frame ones, dropping some. This sample carries around 71,000 clones, with less than 2% going to the ten biggest clones. Study conclusions and caveats: Upon later analysis, TCR association rates were observed to vary by HLA locus, being highest for DRB1 and lowest for HLA-C. Later analysis revealed greater clonal expansion in HLA-associated TCR beta chains than in equally common others.

This TCR came from a woman in her 30s in good health and CMV-seronegative. V and J are TRBV2 and TRBJ2-7; TRBD1 is a possible D gene (5 bases). Sequenced: PBMCs. CDR3 region: CASSEFTGDYEQYF. CDR3 DNA: TGTGCCAGCAGTGAATTTACAGGAGACTACGAGCAGTACTTC. Together with reference TRBV2 and TRBJ2-7, the CDR3 gives the full variable domain: EPEVTQTPSHQVTQMGQEVILRCVPISNHLYFYWYRQILGQKVEFLVSFYNNEISEKSEIFDDQFSVERPDGSNFTLKIRSTKLEDSAMYFCASSEFTGDYEQYFGPGTRLTVT.